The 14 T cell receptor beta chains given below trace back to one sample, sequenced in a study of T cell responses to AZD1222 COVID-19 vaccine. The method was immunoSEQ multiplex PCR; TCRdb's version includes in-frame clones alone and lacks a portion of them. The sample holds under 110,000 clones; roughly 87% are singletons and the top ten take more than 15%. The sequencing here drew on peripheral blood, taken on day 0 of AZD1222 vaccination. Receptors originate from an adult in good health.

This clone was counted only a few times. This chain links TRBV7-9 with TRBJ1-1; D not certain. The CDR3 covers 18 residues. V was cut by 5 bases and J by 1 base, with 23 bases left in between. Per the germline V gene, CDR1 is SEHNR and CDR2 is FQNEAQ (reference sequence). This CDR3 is CASSQVSRGAPANTEAFF. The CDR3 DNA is TGTGCCAGCAGCCAGGTGTCGCGGGGAGCCCCTGCGAACACTGAAGCTTTCTTT.

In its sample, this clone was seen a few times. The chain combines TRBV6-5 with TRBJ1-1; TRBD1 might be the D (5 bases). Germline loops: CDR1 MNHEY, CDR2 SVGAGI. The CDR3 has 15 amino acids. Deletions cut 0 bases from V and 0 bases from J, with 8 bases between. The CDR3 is CASSYSTVMNTEAFF. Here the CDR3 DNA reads TGTGCCAGCAGTTACTCGACAGTGATGAACACTGAAGCTTTCTTT.

In DNA form, the CDR3 reads TGTGCCAGCAGCGAGGAGTACTCTGGAAACACCATATATTTT. It codes for CASSEEYSGNTIYF. The chain carries TRBV6-2 or TRBV6-3 and TRBJ1-3; D is uncertain. There are 14 residues in the CDR3. The V end lost 6 bases, the J end lost 0 bases, and 9 bases lay between the germline ends. The germline gives CDR1 MNHEY, CDR2 SVGEGT.

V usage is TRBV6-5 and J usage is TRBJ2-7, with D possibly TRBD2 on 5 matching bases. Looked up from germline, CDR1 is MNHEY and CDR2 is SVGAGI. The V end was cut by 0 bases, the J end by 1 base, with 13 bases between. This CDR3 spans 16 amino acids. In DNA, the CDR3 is TGTGCCAGCAGTTACTCGGGGTTTAGCGCTTCCTACGAGCAGTACTTC. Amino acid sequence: CASSYSGFSASYEQYF.

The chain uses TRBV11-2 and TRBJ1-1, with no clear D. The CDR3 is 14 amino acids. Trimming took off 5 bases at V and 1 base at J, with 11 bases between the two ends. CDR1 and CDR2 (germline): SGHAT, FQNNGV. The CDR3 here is CASSPLRGNTEAFF. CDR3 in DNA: TGTGCCAGCAGCCCCCTTCGGGGGAACACTGAAGCTTTCTTT.

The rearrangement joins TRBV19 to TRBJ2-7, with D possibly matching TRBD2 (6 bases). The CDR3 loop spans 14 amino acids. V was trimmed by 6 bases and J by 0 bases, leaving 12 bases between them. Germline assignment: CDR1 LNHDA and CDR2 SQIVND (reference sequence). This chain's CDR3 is CASRMEGSSYEQYF. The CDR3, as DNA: TGTGCCAGTAGGATGGAGGGGAGCTCCTACGAGCAGTACTTC.

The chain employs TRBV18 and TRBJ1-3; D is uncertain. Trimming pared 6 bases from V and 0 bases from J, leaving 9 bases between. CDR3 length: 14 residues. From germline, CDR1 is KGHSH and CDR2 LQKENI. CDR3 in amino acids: CASSPESSGNTIYF. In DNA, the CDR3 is TGTGCCAGCTCCCCAGAGAGCTCTGGAAACACCATATATTTT.

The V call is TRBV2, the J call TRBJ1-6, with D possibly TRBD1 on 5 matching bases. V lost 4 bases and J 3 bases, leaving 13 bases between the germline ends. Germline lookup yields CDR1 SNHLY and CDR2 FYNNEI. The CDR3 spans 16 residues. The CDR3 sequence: CASSVVGHFYNSPLHF. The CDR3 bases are TGTGCCAGCAGTGTTGTAGGACACTTCTATAATTCACCCCTCCACTTT.

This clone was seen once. The DNA of the CDR3 is TGCAGCGTTTCGCAAGGCGCCCAGCCCCAGCATTTT. It encodes CSVSQGAQPQHF. The chain recombines TRBV29-1 with TRBJ1-5; D unclear. CDR3 size: 12 residues. The germline V gene encodes CDR1 SQVTM and CDR2 ANQGSEA. V lost 5 bases to trimming and J lost 7 bases, with 12 bases between them.

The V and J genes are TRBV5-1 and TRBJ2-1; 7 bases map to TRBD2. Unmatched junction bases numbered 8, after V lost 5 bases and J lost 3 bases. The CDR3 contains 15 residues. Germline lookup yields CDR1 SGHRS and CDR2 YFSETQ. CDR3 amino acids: CASRSLTGGYNEQFF. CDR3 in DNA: TGCGCCAGCAGGAGTTTAACGGGAGGCTACAATGAGCAGTTCTTC.

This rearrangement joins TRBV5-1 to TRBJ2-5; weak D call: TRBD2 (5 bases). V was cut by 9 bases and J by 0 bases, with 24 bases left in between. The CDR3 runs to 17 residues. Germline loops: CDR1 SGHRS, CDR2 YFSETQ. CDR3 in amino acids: CATGERSVLGNQETQYF. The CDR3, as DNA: TGCGCCACCGGGGAGCGATCGGTGCTGGGGAACCAAGAGACCCAGTACTTC.

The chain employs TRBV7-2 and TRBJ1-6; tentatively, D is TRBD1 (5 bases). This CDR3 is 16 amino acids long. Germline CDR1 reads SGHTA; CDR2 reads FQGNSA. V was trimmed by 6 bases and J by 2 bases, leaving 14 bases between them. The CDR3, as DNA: TGTGCCAGCAGAACCGATGGGGGGGCCTATAATTCACCCCTCCACTTT. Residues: CASRTDGGAYNSPLHF.

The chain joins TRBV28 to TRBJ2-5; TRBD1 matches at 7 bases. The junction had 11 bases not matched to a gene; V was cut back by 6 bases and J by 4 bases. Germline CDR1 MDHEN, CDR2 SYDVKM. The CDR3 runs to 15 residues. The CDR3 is CASRSGQAGPETQYF. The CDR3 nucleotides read TGTGCCAGCAGATCAGGACAGGCGGGTCCAGAGACCCAGTACTTC. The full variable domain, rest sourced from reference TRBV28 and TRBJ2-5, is DVKVTQSSRYLVKRTGEKVFLECVQDMDHENMFWYRQDPGLGLRLIYFSYDVKMKEKGDIPEGYSVSREKKERFSLILESASTNQTSMYLCASRSGQAGPETQYFGPGTRLLVL.

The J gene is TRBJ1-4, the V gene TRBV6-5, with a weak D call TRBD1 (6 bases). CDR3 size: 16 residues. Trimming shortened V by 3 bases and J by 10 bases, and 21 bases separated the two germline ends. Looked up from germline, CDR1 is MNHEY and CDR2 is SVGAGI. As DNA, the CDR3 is TGTGCCAGCAGTTATTCGTTTGACAGGCTTGGAAGAAAACTGTTTTTT. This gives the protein CASSYSFDRLGRKLFF.